Listed below are T cell receptor beta chains from one sample, sequenced in a study of cytotoxic CD8 clonotypes in ibrutinib-treated CLL. Repertoires were generated with immunoSEQ multiplex PCR, while TCRdb's copy carries only in-frame clones and drops some. The profile shows 200,000 to 250,000 clones, 75% to 85% of them singletons. The sample consisted of PBMCs, taken after 12 months of ibrutinib treatment. These receptors came from a human donor with chronic lymphocytic leukemia. Both conserved end residues are part of each CDR3. D genes are given only for firm matches. Some rows mark clone size as missing; the rest say once, few, many or name a class of expanded clone.

>.|TRBJ1-1|TRBV29-1|.
CSVDGNGEAFF
TGCAGCGTTGACGGGAACGGTGAAGCTTTCTTT
>.|TRBJ2-1|TRBV5-1|.
CASSLGGTNYNEQFF
TGCGCCAGCAGCTTGGGCGGGACGAACTACAATGAGCAGTTCTTC
>.|TRBJ1-1|TRBV29-1|.
CSGCYINTEAFF
TGCAGCGGGTGTTACATAAACACTGAAGCTTTCTTT
>TRBD1|TRBJ1-2|TRBV5-1|.
CASSLRVRGRNYGYTF
TGCGCCAGCAGCTTGAGGGTGAGGGGGCGGAACTATGGCTACACCTTC
>TRBD2|TRBJ2-7|TRBV10-3|.
CAISGLGLGGDWSYEQYF
TGTGCCATCAGTGGTTTGGGTTTGGGAGGGGACTGGTCCTACGAGCAGTACTTC
>TRBD2|TRBJ2-7|TRBV18|.
CASSPPGLADHEQYF
TGTGCCAGCTCGCCCCCCGGACTAGCGGACCACGAGCAGTACTTC
>.|TRBJ1-3|TRBV7-9|.
CASSPGGGLFSGNTIYF
TGTGCCAGCAGCCCCGGGGGGGGCTTATTCTCTGGAAACACCATATATTTT
>.|TRBJ2-2|TRBV4-1|.
CASSQVRGPNTGELFF
TGCGCCAGCAGCCAAGTACGGGGACCTAACACCGGGGAGCTGTTTTTT
>.|TRBJ2-7|TRBV20-1|.
CSAGYREQYF
TGCAGTGCTGGGTACAGAGAGCAGTACTTC
>TRBD1|TRBJ2-2|TRBV28|.
CASSSFPTGSDPGELFF
TGTGCCAGCAGTTCATTCCCGACAGGGAGTGACCCCGGGGAGCTGTTTTTT
>.|TRBJ2-5|TRBV6-6|.
CASSYRGHETQYF
TGTGCCAGCAGTTACAGGGGCCATGAGACCCAGTACTTC
>TRBD2|TRBJ2-5|TRBV9|.
CASSGGGAWETQYF
TGTGCCAGCAGCGGCGGGGGGGCATGGGAGACCCAGTACTTC
>.|TRBJ2-1|TRBV28|few
CASTFRGSSYNEQFF
TGTGCCAGCACCTTTAGGGGGAGCTCCTACAATGAGCAGTTCTTC
>.|TRBJ1-2|TRBV29-1|.
CSVAPSTDGSYGYTF
TGCAGCGTCGCCCCCTCGACCGACGGGAGCTATGGCTACACCTTC
>TRBD2|TRBJ2-5|TRBV7-7|.
CASSLAGLQETQYF
TGTGCTAGCAGCTTAGCGGGGCTCCAAGAGACCCAGTACTTC
>.|TRBJ1-4|TRBV13|.
CASREGRNEKLFF
TGTGCCTCCAGGGAAGGGAGGAATGAAAAACTGTTTTTT
>TRBD2|TRBJ2-7|TRBV2|.
CASLGTSGSGEQYF
TGTGCCAGCCTGGGGACTAGCGGGAGTGGGGAGCAGTACTTC
>.|TRBJ2-7|TRBV29-1|.
CSVKVLYEQYF
TGCAGCGTCAAGGTCCTCTACGAGCAGTACTTC
>.|TRBJ2-5|TRBV10-3|.
CATAGANKETQYF
TGTGCCACCGCCGGGGCAAATAAAGAGACCCAGTACTTC
>.|TRBJ2-3|TRBV28|.
CASSSWPSTDTQYF
TGTGCCAGCAGTTCTTGGCCTAGCACAGATACGCAGTATTTT
>TRBD2|TRBJ2-7|TRBV2|.
CASSDFQTSGNYEQYF
TGTGCCAGCAGTGATTTTCAAACTAGCGGAAATTACGAGCAGTACTTC
>.|TRBJ1-6|TRBV2|.
CASKKEPYNSPLHF
TGTGCCAGCAAAAAAGAGCCCTATAATTCACCCCTCCACTTT
>TRBD1|TRBJ1-5|TRBV30|.
CAWSDRGLQPQHF
TGTGCCTGGAGTGACAGGGGATTGCAGCCCCAGCATTTT
>.|TRBJ1-4|TRBV28|.
CASSPPQEVQEKLFF
TGTGCCAGCAGTCCGCCCCAGGAGGTTCAGGAAAAACTGTTTTTT
>.|TRBJ1-4|TRBV14|.
CASSRTGTAEKLFF
TGTGCCAGCAGCCGAACAGGGACGGCTGAAAAACTGTTTTTT
>.|TRBJ2-7|TRBV4-1|few
CASSQEVGYEQYF
TGCGCCAGCAGCCAAGAAGTAGGCTACGAGCAGTACTTC
>.|TRBJ1-5|TRBV27|few
CASSVQGRQPQHF
TGTGCCAGCAGTGTTCAGGGCCGTCAGCCCCAGCATTTT
>.|TRBJ2-3|TRBV7-6|once
CASSLEPNQGTYTQYF
TGTGCCAGCAGCTTAGAGCCTAACCAGGGGACATATACGCAGTATTTT
>TRBD2|TRBJ2-2|TRBV2|.
CGSGRALRGELFF
TGTGGGAGCGGGAGGGCCCTCAGGGGGGAGCTGTTTTTT
>.|TRBJ2-3|TRBV9|once
CASSVEVGPPPGGTQYF
TGTGCCAGCAGCGTAGAGGTGGGGCCCCCCCCGGGTGGTACGCAGTATTTT
>.|TRBJ2-3|TRBV19|few
CASSGGDTQYF
TGTGCCAGTAGCGGGGGAGATACGCAGTATTTT
>TRBD1|TRBJ1-6|TRBV5-8|few
CASSLAGGNSPLHF
TGTGCCAGCAGCTTGGCAGGGGGAAATTCACCCCTCCACTTT
>.|TRBJ2-4|TRBV7-3|.
CASSPGTQQSKNIQYF
TGTGCCAGCAGCCCGGGGACCCAGCAGTCCAAAAACATTCAGTACTTC
>.|TRBJ2-1|TRBV11-2|.
CASSELNNEQFF
TGTGCCAGCAGCGAATTGAACAATGAGCAGTTCTTC
>.|TRBJ1-6|TRBV6-5|once
CASSYQGTVGNSPLHF
TGTGCCAGCAGTTACCAGGGGACGGTCGGGAATTCACCCCTCCACTTT
>TRBD2|TRBJ2-5|TRBV18|.
CASSTQGGETQYF
TGTGCCAGCTCGACCCAGGGAGGGGAGACCCAGTACTTC
>.|TRBJ2-7|TRBV7-9|.
CASSSPAGATLYEQYF
TGTGCCAGCAGCTCCCCAGCTGGGGCCACCCTCTACGAGCAGTACTTC
>.|TRBJ1-5|TRBV27|.
CASSLQGISNQPQHF
TGTGCCAGCAGTTTACAGGGCATAAGCAATCAGCCCCAGCATTTT
>.|TRBJ1-2|TRBV5-8|.
CASSLSGTELYGYTF
TGTGCCAGCAGCCTTAGCGGGACGGAACTCTATGGCTACACCTTC
>.|TRBJ2-5|TRBV18|medium-sized
CASSPVETQYF
TGTGCCAGCTCACCAGTAGAGACCCAGTACTTC
>.|TRBJ2-5|TRBV20-1|.
CSAPRETQYF
TGCAGTGCCCCCAGGGAGACCCAGTACTTC
>.|TRBJ1-2|TRBV19|.
CASRATDRHYGYTF
TGTGCCAGTAGGGCCACAGACCGGCACTATGGCTACACCTTC
>.|TRBJ1-2|TRBV15|.
CATSRETLYGYTF
TGTGCCACCAGCAGAGAGACACTCTATGGCTACACCTTC
>.|TRBJ1-2|TRBV6-5|.
CASSHSPVNYGYTF
TGTGCCAGCAGTCATTCCCCCGTTAACTATGGCTACACCTTC
>.|TRBJ2-5|TRBV28|.
CASSSGGVIETQYF
TGTGCCAGCAGTTCTGGGGGAGTGATCGAGACCCAGTACTTC
>TRBD1|TRBJ1-6|TRBV6-1|once
CASSVGDRDSPLHF
TGTGCCAGCAGTGTGGGGGACAGAGATTCACCCCTCCACTTT
>.|TRBJ2-1|TRBV5-1|.
CASSLGGAYNEQFF
TGCGCCAGCAGCTTGGGTGGAGCTTACAATGAGCAGTTCTTC
>TRBD2|TRBJ2-1|TRBV10-3|.
CAISGGLAGLSSYNEQFF
TGTGCCATCAGTGGGGGACTAGCGGGCCTGAGCTCCTACAATGAGCAGTTCTTC
>.|TRBJ1-1|TRBV5-4|.
CASSSLGYTEAFF
TGTGCCAGCAGCTCCTTGGGCTACACTGAAGCTTTCTTT
>.|TRBJ1-5|TRBV5-8|few
CASSPRTIQPQHF
TGTGCCAGCAGCCCCCGGACCATCCAGCCCCAGCATTTT